This TCR beta chain was recorded in a study of cytomegalovirus exposure and HLA in healthy donors. Study-wide points: Some public TCRs appeared in many individuals, while most sequences were rare. In presence/absence analyses, roughly uniform sequencing depth across donors was assumed.

The PCR ran on 60 Vbeta and 13 Jbeta primers. Measured with immunoSEQ multiplex PCR; TCRdb has only the in-frame clones, and not every one. Of 180,000 or so clones listed, approximately 84% were seen once; the top ten hold 4.5%. V was trimmed by 2 bases and J by 2 bases, leaving 16 bases between them. Germline assignment: CDR1 MNHEY and CDR2 SVGAGI. The CDR3 covers 16 residues. There are a few counts of this clone. Antigen unknown. The rearrangement links TRBV6-5 to TRBJ2-7; D possibly corresponds to TRBD2 (5 bases). Sequencing was carried out using PBMCs. This clonotype was obtained from a woman aged 50 to 60 in good health and CMV-seropositive. DNA of the CDR3: TGTGCCAGCAGTTACGGCCGGAGTTGGGAGACCTACGAGCAGTACTTC. Its translation: CASSYGRSWETYEQYF.